A selection of T cell receptor beta chains follows, all from one sample in a study of T cells in Graves' hyperthyroidism and ophthalmopathy. TCRdb reprocessed the multiplex PCR reads via MiXCR and lists one record per CDR3 protein. The sample consists of about 550,000 distinct CDR3 sequences, around 20% of them appearing once. Sequencing used blood. These receptor sequences come from a young man with Graves' hyperthyroidism. CDR3s include the opening cysteine and the closing phenylalanine or tryptophan. The D gene is left open where the match is weak. The size of a clone is reported for some rows only, either as once, few or many, or as a class for expanded clones.

d_call	v_call	j_call	clone_size	cdr3_aa	cdr3_nt
.	TRBV29-1	TRBJ1-2	many	CSVFTDYGYTF	TGCAGCGTTTTCACAGACTATGGCTACACCTTC
TRBD2	TRBV27	TRBJ2-4	many	CASSLHGGAVNIQYF	TGTGCCAGCAGTTTGCACGGGGGGGCAGTAAACATTCAGTACTTC
.	TRBV4-1	TRBJ1-2	many	CASSPTRLPSYGYTF	TGCGCCAGCAGCCCGACGCGGCTTCCGAGCTATGGCTACACCTTC
.	TRBV9	TRBJ1-1	many	CASSVEGGTEAFF	TGTGCCAGCAGCGTAGAGGGCGGCACTGAAGCTTTCTTT
.	TRBV28	TRBJ2-5	.	CASTSPAAGGVETQYF	TGTGCCAGCACCTCCCCCGCGGCAGGGGGGGTTGAGACCCAGTACTTC
.	TRBV10-2	TRBJ1-1	many	CASSESRSNTEAFF	TGCGCCAGCAGTGAGTCGAGGTCGAACACTGAAGCTTTCTTT
.	TRBV12-3/TRBV12-4	TRBJ1-6	.	CASSWAGKGSPLHF	TGTGCCAGCAGCTGGGCAGGGAAGGGTTCACCCCTCCACTTT
.	TRBV6-2/TRBV6-3	TRBJ1-1	many	CASSYSQGGMNTEAFF	TGTGCCAGCAGTTACTCACAGGGAGGCATGAACACTGAAGCTTTCTTT
TRBD1	TRBV6-2/TRBV6-3	TRBJ1-1	.	CASSRLTGGNEAFF	TGTGCCAGCAGTCGGTTGACAGGGGGCAATGAAGCTTTCTTT
.	TRBV5-1	TRBJ2-2	.	CASRPDYTGELFF	TGCGCCAGCAGACCGGATTACACCGGGGAGCTGTTTTTT
.	TRBV24-1	TRBJ1-5	many	CATSRGPYNQPQHF	TGTGCCACCTCCCGTGGACCTTACAATCAGCCCCAGCATTTT
.	TRBV7-9	TRBJ1-2	.	CASSTPTDYGYTF	TGTGCCAGCAGCACCCCGACCGACTATGGCTACACCTTC
.	TRBV10-2	TRBJ1-1	many	CASSGEISFTEAFF	TGCGCCAGCAGTGGGGAAATTTCGTTCACTGAAGCTTTCTTT
.	TRBV7-8	TRBJ2-5	.	CASSFLGVGETQYF	TGTGCCAGCAGCTTTCTAGGGGTAGGGGAGACCCAGTACTTC
TRBD1	TRBV6-1	TRBJ1-5	many	CASNSTDRGGNQPQHF	TGTGCCAGCAACTCCACCGACAGGGGAGGCAATCAGCCCCAGCATTTT
.	TRBV6-1	TRBJ2-5	.	CASSGSPGWETQYF	TGTGCTAGCAGTGGGAGCCCTGGATGGGAGACCCAGTACTTC
.	TRBV12-3/TRBV12-4	TRBJ1-5	many	CASNPGVGDQPQHF	TGTGCCAGCAACCCCGGGGTCGGCGATCAGCCCCAGCATTTT
.	TRBV5-1	TRBJ1-3	few	CASSPMERYSGNTIYF	TGCGCCAGCAGCCCGATGGAGCGGTACTCTGGAAACACCATATATTTT
.	TRBV4-1	TRBJ1-1	.	CASSQGPYRTNTEAFF	TGCGCCAGCAGCCAAGGCCCCTACAGGACCAACACTGAAGCTTTCTTT
TRBD1	TRBV7-9	TRBJ1-2	many	CASSTERGQPYGYTF	TGTGCCAGCAGCACGGAGCGGGGACAGCCCTATGGCTACACCTTC
.	TRBV20-1	TRBJ1-1	many	CSAGQMNTEAFF	TGCAGTGCTGGGCAGATGAACACTGAAGCTTTCTTT
.	TRBV7-9	TRBJ1-1	many	CASSSPMARDTEAFF	TGTGCCAGCAGCTCCCCCATGGCTCGGGACACTGAAGCTTTCTTT
TRBD2	TRBV20-1	TRBJ2-2	.	CSARLAGDTGELFF	TGCAGTGCTAGACTAGCGGGAGACACCGGGGAGCTGTTTTTT
TRBD1	TRBV12-3/TRBV12-4	TRBJ1-2	many	CASSPIPGQGDYGYTF	TGTGCCAGCAGTCCAATTCCGGGACAGGGGGACTATGGCTACACCTTC
.	TRBV12-3/TRBV12-4	TRBJ1-2	.	CAVGLGGYGYTF	TGTGCCGTTGGGCTGGGGGGCTATGGCTACACCTTC
.	TRBV12-3/TRBV12-4	TRBJ2-7	many	CASSLNHPLYEQYF	TGTGCCAGCAGTTTAAACCACCCACTCTACGAGCAGTACTTC
.	TRBV11-2	TRBJ2-5	many	CASSLTSTETQYF	TGTGCCAGCAGCTTAACATCGACAGAGACCCAGTACTTC
.	TRBV19	TRBJ1-2	few	CASSEERGPVGTNYGYTF	TGTGCCAGTAGCGAGGAGAGAGGGCCAGTGGGCACTAACTATGGCTACACCTTC
.	TRBV28	TRBJ2-7	many	CASSFTGRSYEQYF	TGTGCCAGCAGTTTTACAGGGCGATCCTACGAGCAGTACTTC
.	TRBV20-1	TRBJ1-2	many	CSARGQGLDGYTF	TGCAGTGCTAGAGGGCAGGGACTTGATGGCTACACCTTC
TRBD2	TRBV10-2	TRBJ2-7	many	CASRLPSGEQYF	TGCGCCAGCAGACTCCCTAGCGGAGAGCAGTACTTC
TRBD1	TRBV20-1	TRBJ2-7	.	CSAKGQGRNEQYF	TGCAGTGCTAAAGGACAGGGTCGTAACGAGCAGTACTTC
.	TRBV2	TRBJ2-5	many	CASGGPGGVETQYF	TGTGCCAGCGGAGGGCCCGGGGGTGTGGAGACCCAGTACTTC